Detailed here is one T cell receptor beta chain. Its antigen is undetermined. As to treatment: 15 to 20 received Ad26.COV2.S at low or high dose, single or two shots; about five received placebo; per-sample allocation not given. Vaccine and placebo recipients were sampled on day 63 after the first injection. CDR1 is SNHLY, CDR2 FYNNEI, per germline. Trimming took 8 bases from V and 4 from J; bases not matched to a gene: 17. The CDR3 runs to 18 residues. The data originate from a study of Ad26.COV2.S vaccination and SARS-CoV-2 variants. Across the whole study: In the study, Ad26.COV2.S was injected intramuscularly once, or twice 56 days apart.

The study's findings and limits: Vaccine recipients showed a spike-specific TCR breadth that was higher than in placebo recipients. In TCR breadth and depth analyses, total T cell responses may have been underestimated. Measurement of non-spike TCR breadth gave similar results in vaccine and placebo recipients.

Here immunoSEQ multiplex PCR was the method, and the copy in TCRdb shows in-frame clones only, minus some. The sample has 440,000 or so clones, roughly 87% seen once. Sequencing was performed on peripheral blood, taken in a trial of Ad26.COV2.S vaccine versus placebo. The sequence derives from a person between 18 and 65 years old who received the Ad26.COV2.S COVID-19 vaccine or a placebo. The rearrangement uses TRBV2 and TRBJ2-1; 10 bases line up with TRBD1. The CDR3 is CASLPGTGVSGTYNEQFF. Here the CDR3 DNA reads TGTGCCAGCTTACCCGGGACAGGGGTTTCCGGGACGTACAATGAGCAGTTCTTC.